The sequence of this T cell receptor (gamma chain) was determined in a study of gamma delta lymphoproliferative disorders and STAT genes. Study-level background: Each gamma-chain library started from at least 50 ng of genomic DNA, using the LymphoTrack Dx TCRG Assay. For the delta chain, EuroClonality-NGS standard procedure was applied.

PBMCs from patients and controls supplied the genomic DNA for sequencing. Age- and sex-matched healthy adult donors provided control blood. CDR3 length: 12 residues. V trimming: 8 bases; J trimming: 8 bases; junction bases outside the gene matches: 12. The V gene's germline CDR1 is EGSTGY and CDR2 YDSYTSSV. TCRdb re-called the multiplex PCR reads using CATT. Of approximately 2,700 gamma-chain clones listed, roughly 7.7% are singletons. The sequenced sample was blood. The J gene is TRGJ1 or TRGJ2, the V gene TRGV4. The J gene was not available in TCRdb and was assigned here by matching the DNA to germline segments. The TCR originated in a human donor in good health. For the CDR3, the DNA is TGTGCCACCTCTAGTTTGGGGGATAAGAAACTCTTT. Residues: CATSSLGDKKLF.